Listed below are T cell receptor beta chains from one sample, sequenced in a study of STAT3 mutations in large granular lymphocyte leukemia. Repertoires were generated with immunoSEQ multiplex PCR, while TCRdb's copy carries only in-frame clones and drops some. Of 15,000 to 18,000 clones in the sample, about 93% were seen once. The sequencing sample was made of peripheral blood mononuclear cells. The receptors were sampled from a woman aged 45-65 years with T-cell large granular lymphocyte leukemia. Some clones in this sample may be carry-over from other donors' samples. Both conserved end residues are part of each CDR3. D genes are given only for firm matches. Size is omitted from some rows. Given values are once, few, many or a class for expanded clones.

size: NA
D: NA
V: TRBV7-3
J: TRBJ2-3
DNA: TGTGCCAGCAGCCAGACAGGAGGCACAGATACGCAGTATTTT
CDR3: CASSQTGGTDTQYF

size: NA
D: NA
V: TRBV28
J: TRBJ2-4
DNA: TGTGCCAGCGAGGGGGACTTAAAGGACATTCAGTACTTC
CDR3: CASEGDLKDIQYF

size: NA
D: NA
V: TRBV6-5
J: TRBJ1-2
DNA: TGTGCCAGCAGCCAGGGTCATAACTATGGCTACACCTTC
CDR3: CASSQGHNYGYTF

size: NA
D: NA
V: TRBV5-4
J: TRBJ1-1
DNA: TGTGCCAGCAGACTGCAGGGGAACACTGAAGCTTTCTTT
CDR3: CASRLQGNTEAFF

size: NA
D: NA
V: TRBV19
J: TRBJ1-5
DNA: TGTGCCAGTAGTAGCACAGGGTCCTATAGCAATCAGCCCCAGCATTTT
CDR3: CASSSTGSYSNQPQHF

size: NA
D: NA
V: TRBV5-6
J: TRBJ1-2
DNA: TGTGCCAGCAGCCAAGGTCAGGGTCCTGGCTACACCTTC
CDR3: CASSQGQGPGYTF

size: NA
D: NA
V: TRBV7-2
J: TRBJ2-2
DNA: TGTGCCAGCAGCTCCGAACCCTTAAAGACCGGGGAGCTGTTTTTT
CDR3: CASSSEPLKTGELFF

size: NA
D: TRBD2
V: TRBV9
J: TRBJ2-3
DNA: TGTGCCAGCAGCGTAGAGGTAGCGGGTACAGATACGCAGTATTTT
CDR3: CASSVEVAGTDTQYF

size: NA
D: NA
V: TRBV4-1
J: TRBJ1-1
DNA: TGCGCCAGCAGCCAAGAGAGGAACACTGAAGCTTTCTTT
CDR3: CASSQERNTEAFF

size: NA
D: NA
V: TRBV25-1
J: TRBJ2-1
DNA: TGTGCCAGCAGCGGGTCCAATGAGCAGTTCTTC
CDR3: CASSGSNEQFF

size: NA
D: NA
V: TRBV5-1
J: TRBJ2-1
DNA: TGCGCCAGCAGCTTGGCTAGTGCCCCGGGGTACAATGAGCAGTTCTTC
CDR3: CASSLASAPGYNEQFF

size: few
D: NA
V: TRBV19
J: TRBJ1-5
DNA: TGTGCCAGTAGTAAGGGAGGACCTAGCAATCAGCCCCAGCATTTT
CDR3: CASSKGGPSNQPQHF

size: NA
D: TRBD1
V: TRBV6-5
J: TRBJ1-4
DNA: TGTGCCAGCAGTTACGAAATCAGGGGGAGACTGTTTTTT
CDR3: CASSYEIRGRLFF

size: NA
D: NA
V: TRBV7-9
J: TRBJ1-2
DNA: TGTGCCAGCAGCTTAACAGGGCCGGGATACACCTTC
CDR3: CASSLTGPGYTF

size: NA
D: NA
V: TRBV7-2
J: TRBJ1-2
DNA: TGTGCCAGCAGCTTAGCTCAGGGTGATGGCTACACCTTC
CDR3: CASSLAQGDGYTF

size: NA
D: NA
V: TRBV27
J: TRBJ2-2
DNA: TGTGCCAGCAGCCCGAACGGACGCACCAGAGGGGAGCTGTTTTTT
CDR3: CASSPNGRTRGELFF

size: few
D: NA
V: TRBV7-9
J: TRBJ2-7
DNA: TGTGCCAGCAGCGGGTCTTGGGGGAGGACCTACGAGCAGTACTTC
CDR3: CASSGSWGRTYEQYF

size: once
D: NA
V: TRBV2
J: TRBJ1-5
DNA: TGTGCCAGCAGTGAGCGGGGGGGCACCCATCAGCCCCAGCATTTT
CDR3: CASSERGGTHQPQHF

size: NA
D: NA
V: TRBV5-5
J: TRBJ2-2
DNA: TGTGCCAGCAGCTTTCGGGGGGCAAACACCGGGGAGCTGTTTTTT
CDR3: CASSFRGANTGELFF

size: few
D: NA
V: TRBV28
J: TRBJ2-7
DNA: TGTGCCAGCAGTTTTACTACTTCCTACGAGCAGTACTTC
CDR3: CASSFTTSYEQYF

size: once
D: NA
V: TRBV9
J: TRBJ1-2
DNA: TGTGCCAGCAGCCAAGGGTGGGGGAACTATGGCTACACCTTC
CDR3: CASSQGWGNYGYTF

size: NA
D: NA
V: TRBV7-7
J: TRBJ2-3
DNA: TGTGCTAGCAGCTCGCGGACGGGCACGCAGTATTTT
CDR3: CASSSRTGTQYF

size: NA
D: NA
V: TRBV7-9
J: TRBJ2-1
DNA: TGTGCCAGCAGCTTTGAGGACCGCTACAATGAGCAGTTCTTC
CDR3: CASSFEDRYNEQFF

size: NA
D: TRBD1
V: TRBV19
J: TRBJ2-7
DNA: TGTGCCAGTAGTAGGGGACAGGGCTACGAGCAGTACTTC
CDR3: CASSRGQGYEQYF

size: NA
D: NA
V: TRBV30
J: TRBJ1-4
DNA: TGTGCCTGGAGTGTAGGGGGGTCTAATGAAAAACTGTTTTTT
CDR3: CAWSVGGSNEKLFF

size: NA
D: NA
V: TRBV7-8
J: TRBJ2-3
DNA: TGTGCCAGCAGCTTGCAGGGGAGCACAGATACGCAGTATTTT
CDR3: CASSLQGSTDTQYF

size: NA
D: NA
V: TRBV9
J: TRBJ2-7
DNA: TGTGCCAGCAGCGTAGGAGACTGGCTTGGGGAGCAGTACTTC
CDR3: CASSVGDWLGEQYF

size: NA
D: NA
V: TRBV18
J: TRBJ2-7
DNA: TGTGCCAGCTCACTCAGCTCCTACGAGCAGTACTTC
CDR3: CASSLSSYEQYF

size: NA
D: TRBD1
V: TRBV30
J: TRBJ1-1
DNA: TGTGCCTGGCGGGACAGGGGAAAGACTGAAGCTTTCTTT
CDR3: CAWRDRGKTEAFF

size: NA
D: NA
V: TRBV28
J: TRBJ2-7
DNA: TGTGCCAGCAGTTCCTACAGGGCAGAGACCTCCTACGAGCAGTACTTC
CDR3: CASSSYRAETSYEQYF

size: NA
D: NA
V: TRBV6-6
J: TRBJ1-2
DNA: TGTGCCAGCAGCAAACAGGGTAGCTATGGCTACACCTTC
CDR3: CASSKQGSYGYTF

size: NA
D: NA
V: TRBV29-1
J: TRBJ1-2
DNA: TGCAGCGTTGAGGCTTTCCGGGTTCGCAACTATGGCTACACCTTC
CDR3: CSVEAFRVRNYGYTF

size: NA
D: TRBD1
V: TRBV12-5
J: TRBJ1-5
DNA: TGTGCTAGTGGACGTGCCGGGACAGGGGGCGCGAGGCAGCCCCAGCATTTT
CDR3: CASGRAGTGGARQPQHF

size: NA
D: NA
V: TRBV13
J: TRBJ2-6
DNA: TGTGCCAGCAGCTCAATCAGGTTAGATGTTAAGTCTGGGGCCAACGTCCTGACTTTC
CDR3: CASSSIRLDVKSGANVLTF

size: NA
D: NA
V: TRBV19
J: TRBJ1-1
DNA: TGTGCCAGCCACTCTTCCCGAAGGGGGGCAGGAGAAAACACTGAAGCTTTCTTT
CDR3: CASHSSRRGAGENTEAFF

size: once
D: TRBD2
V: TRBV28
J: TRBJ2-3
DNA: TGTGCCAGTACTAGCGGCACAGATACGCAGTATTTT
CDR3: CASTSGTDTQYF

size: NA
D: TRBD1
V: TRBV29-1
J: TRBJ2-5
DNA: TGCAGCGTTGTAGGGGGCGATTTCCCTAGGGAGACCCAGTACTTC
CDR3: CSVVGGDFPRETQYF

size: NA
D: NA
V: TRBV5-4
J: TRBJ2-4
DNA: TGTGCCAGCAGCTTGGCCGATCAGGGCATAGCCAAAAACATTCAGTACTTC
CDR3: CASSLADQGIAKNIQYF

size: NA
D: TRBD1
V: TRBV29-1
J: TRBJ2-2
DNA: TGCAGCGCCTCCAGGACAGGGGACACCGGGGAGCTGTTTTTT
CDR3: CSASRTGDTGELFF

size: NA
D: NA
V: TRBV5-1
J: TRBJ2-1
DNA: TGCGCCAGCAGCCCTGGTGGCGGGAACAATGAGCAGTTCTTC
CDR3: CASSPGGGNNEQFF

size: NA
D: NA
V: TRBV5-1
J: TRBJ1-3
DNA: TGCGCCAGCCAAGATGGAGGGTCTGGAAACACCATATATTTT
CDR3: CASQDGGSGNTIYF

size: NA
D: NA
V: TRBV19
J: TRBJ1-4
DNA: TGTGCCAGTAGACCATTACAGGGTACGACTAATGAAAAACTGTTTTTT
CDR3: CASRPLQGTTNEKLFF

size: NA
D: NA
V: TRBV11-2
J: TRBJ2-7
DNA: TGTGCCAGCAGCTTAGCTACGGGGACCACCTACGAGCAGTACTTC
CDR3: CASSLATGTTYEQYF

size: once
D: TRBD2
V: TRBV29-1
J: TRBJ2-7
DNA: TGCAGCGTTGGGGTGACCGGGACTAGCGGGAGATACGAGCAGTACTTC
CDR3: CSVGVTGTSGRYEQYF

size: NA
D: NA
V: TRBV18
J: TRBJ2-7
DNA: TGTGCCAGCTCACCAAGTCGTACTCCGAACTACGAGCAGTACTTC
CDR3: CASSPSRTPNYEQYF